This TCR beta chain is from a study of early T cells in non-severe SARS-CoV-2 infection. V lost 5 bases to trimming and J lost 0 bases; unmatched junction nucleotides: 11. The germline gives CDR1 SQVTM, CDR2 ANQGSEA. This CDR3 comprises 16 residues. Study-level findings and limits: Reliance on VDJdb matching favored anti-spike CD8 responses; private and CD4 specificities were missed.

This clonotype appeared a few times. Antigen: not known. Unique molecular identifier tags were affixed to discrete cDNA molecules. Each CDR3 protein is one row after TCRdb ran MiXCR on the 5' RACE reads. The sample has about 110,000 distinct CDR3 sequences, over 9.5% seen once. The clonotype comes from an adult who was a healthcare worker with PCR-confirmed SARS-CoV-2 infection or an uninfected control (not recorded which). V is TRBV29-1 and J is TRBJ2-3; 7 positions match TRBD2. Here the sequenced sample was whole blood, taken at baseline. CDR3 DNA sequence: TGCAGCGTTCTCGGCCCCGCGCGGGGGAGCACAGATACGCAGTATTTT. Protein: CSVLGPARGSTDTQYF.